The source of this T cell receptor beta chain is a study of shared clonotypes between healthy human individuals. Germline-derived CDR1 and CDR2 are MDHEN and SYDVKM. This CDR3 region has 13 residues. V was pared by 11 bases and J by 2 bases, with 8 bases of the junction left unmatched. CD45RO-negative, CCR7-positively selected cells formed the naive CD8 fraction, excluding terminally differentiated effector memory CD45RA+ cells. The sample holds one count of this clone. It was at deep level that the assay was run. Authors' processing steps: Junction-only sequences without quality scores were provided by ImmunoSEQ, so filtering was different. The method was immunoSEQ multiplex PCR; TCRdb's version includes in-frame clones alone and lacks a portion of them. V, J and clone size reflect that table, while D and trimming were determined from the DNA. The data show roughly 2,000,000 clones, approximately 94% seen once.

The origin of this receptor is a man aged 18 to 35 in good health. Sequenced input: naive CD8+ T cells sorted from blood. J is TRBJ2-5 and V is TRBV28; 7 bases map to TRBD2. The DNA of the CDR3 is TGTGCCTGGGGATGGGGGGGGCAAGAGACCCAGTACTTC. This encodes CAWGWGGQETQYF.